These T cell receptor beta chains were read from a single sample in a study of T cell repertoires in cytomegalovirus infection. TCRdb independently ran MiXCR on the reads; one entry per CDR3 protein. Here the sample spans roughly 500,000 distinct CDR3 sequences, about 15% being singletons. What was sequenced was CD8+ T cells from PBMCs. The receptors derive from a human donor in good health (CMV status not recorded). Some clones in this sample may be carry-over from other donors' samples. CDR3s include the opening cysteine and the closing phenylalanine or tryptophan. D genes are given only for firm matches. Clone size is given for some rows only: seen once, a few or many times, or a class if the clone is expanded.

TRBJ2-2,TRBV25-1,TRBD2,many,CASSPSSGPNTGELFF,TGTGCCAGCAGTCCATCTAGCGGGCCGAACACCGGGGAGCTGTTTTTT
TRBJ2-3,TRBV7-8,TRBD2,many,CASSYSGRRTDTQYF,TGTGCCAGCAGCTATAGCGGGAGGCGCACAGATACGCAGTATTTT
TRBJ2-7,TRBV6-5,NA,many,CASSPTVLRIYEQYF,TGTGCCAGCAGCCCAACAGTCCTCAGGATCTACGAGCAGTACTTC
TRBJ1-1,TRBV10-3,NA,many,CAISSGDTEAFF,TGTGCCATCAGCTCCGGGGACACTGAAGCTTTCTTT
TRBJ1-1,TRBV27,NA,many,CARIMAPAPNTEAFF,TGTGCCAGAATAATGGCCCCGGCGCCGAACACTGAAGCTTTCTTT
TRBJ2-1,TRBV11-1,TRBD1,few,CASLGTAYNEQFF,TGTGCCAGCCTCGGGACAGCGTACAATGAGCAGTTCTTC
TRBJ1-3,TRBV4-1,TRBD1,once,CASSPGDRAGNTIYF,TGCGCCAGCAGCCCCGGAGACAGGGCTGGAAACACCATATATTTT
TRBJ2-7,TRBV10-2,TRBD1,NA,CASSEPGGQLSYEQYF,TGCGCCAGCAGTGAGCCAGGGGGACAACTCTCCTACGAGCAGTACTTC
TRBJ2-5,TRBV6-2/TRBV6-3,NA,NA,CASSYSIAGEETQYF,TGTGCCAGCAGTTACTCGATCGCAGGGGAAGAGACCCAGTACTTC
TRBJ1-1,TRBV6-5,TRBD1,many,CASRQRGQNTEAFF,TGTGCCAGCAGACAACGGGGACAGAATACTGAAGCTTTCTTT
TRBJ1-1,TRBV27,NA,many,CASSLYRANTEAFF,TGTGCCAGCAGTTTATACAGGGCGAACACTGAAGCTTTCTTT
TRBJ2-7,TRBV27,TRBD1,many,CASRSTGGTYEQYF,TGTGCCAGCAGATCGACAGGGGGTACCTACGAGCAGTACTTC
TRBJ2-3,TRBV6-5,NA,NA,CASSRDYADTQYF,TGTGCCAGCAGTCGGGATTACGCAGATACGCAGTATTTT
TRBJ2-3,TRBV27,TRBD2,few,CASSLEAGGLSTDTQYF,TGTGCCAGCAGTTTAGAGGCGGGGGGGCTCAGCACAGATACGCAGTATTTT
TRBJ1-6,TRBV12-3/TRBV12-4,NA,NA,CASSFGGLSPLHF,TGTGCCAGCAGTTTCGGGGGGTTGTCACCCCTCCACTTT
TRBJ2-1,TRBV9,NA,NA,CASSAHRVNEQFF,TGTGCCAGCAGCGCGCACAGGGTCAATGAGCAGTTCTTC
TRBJ2-7,TRBV6-2/TRBV6-3,TRBD2,NA,CASSYSGLAGEQYF,TGTGCCAGCAGTTACTCTGGACTAGCGGGAGAGCAGTACTTC
TRBJ1-2,TRBV12-3/TRBV12-4,NA,many,CASWVTNYGYTF,TGTGCCAGCTGGGTAACTAACTATGGCTACACCTTC
TRBJ2-3,TRBV28,NA,NA,CASSSDSSTDTQYF,TGTGCCAGCAGTTCTGACAGTAGCACAGATACGCAGTATTTT
TRBJ2-3,TRBV7-9,NA,many,CASSLGPTPSQSNTQYF,TGTGCCAGCAGCTTAGGGCCCACACCCTCCCAAAGTAATACGCAGTATTTT
TRBJ2-1,TRBV27,NA,few,CATKRGAYGYNEQFF,TGTGCCACCAAAAGAGGAGCATATGGCTACAATGAGCAGTTCTTC
TRBJ2-7,TRBV28,NA,NA,CASSLQGYYEQYF,TGTGCCAGCAGTTTACAGGGGTACTACGAGCAGTACTTC
TRBJ2-5,TRBV3-1,NA,few,CASSQGSGLGTQYF,TGTGCCAGCAGCCAAGGTAGCGGCCTCGGGACCCAGTACTTC
TRBJ2-7,TRBV6-1,NA,NA,CATGYSGGAYEQYF,TGTGCCACCGGTTATAGCGGAGGGGCCTACGAGCAGTACTTC
TRBJ2-7,TRBV5-1,NA,NA,CASSLFLDRHYEQYF,TGCGCCAGCAGCTTGTTTCTTGACAGACACTACGAGCAGTACTTC
TRBJ2-5,TRBV14,TRBD1,many,CASSQDRGTGSWTLQETQYF,TGTGCCAGCAGCCAAGATAGGGGGACAGGGTCCTGGACCCTGCAAGAGACCCAGTACTTC
TRBJ2-5,TRBV19,TRBD1,NA,CASSGSGQAGETQYF,TGTGCCAGTAGTGGCTCCGGACAGGCGGGAGAGACCCAGTACTTC
TRBJ2-7,TRBV7-9,TRBD2,many,CASSPNPKRGFNYEQYF,TGTGCCAGCAGCCCCAACCCTAAGCGGGGGTTTAACTACGAGCAGTACTTC
TRBJ2-5,TRBV28,NA,many,CASANRGGRETQYF,TGTGCCAGCGCCAACAGGGGAGGGCGGGAGACCCAGTACTTC